This T cell receptor (beta chain) was captured by sequencing in a study of cytomegalovirus exposure and HLA in healthy donors. CDR1 and CDR2 from the germline V gene are SGDLS and YYNGEE. The trim removed 2 bases at V and 7 bases at J, leaving 5 bases unmatched. The CDR3 covers 14 residues. As to this clone: Its antigen is unknown.

Primers: 60 Vbeta forward and 13 Jbeta reverse. Method: immunoSEQ multiplex PCR; TCRdb's copy keeps in-frame clones and lacks some. The sample holds about 180,000 clones, around 80% seen once. Whole-study results and caveats: Most likely, a cluster of highly shared sequence variants arose as a sequencing artifact. More clonal expansion characterized HLA-associated TCR beta chains than equally common others in a later analysis.

Sequencing was carried out using PBMCs. The clonotype comes from a man between 18 and 29 years old in good health and CMV-seronegative. This rearrangement joins TRBV9 to TRBJ1-2; 10 bases are shared with TRBD1. The DNA for the CDR3 is TGTGCCAGCAGCGTTGGGACAGGGGTAGGTGGCTACACCTTC. It yields the protein CASSVGTGVGGYTF.